The rows below give T cell receptor beta chains drawn from one sample of a study of breast tumors, draining lymph nodes, adjacent tissues. TCRdb reprocessed the multiplex PCR reads via MiXCR and lists one record per CDR3 protein. The data show approximately 47,000 distinct CDR3 sequences, around 23% seen once. The sample consisted of breast tumor tissue. These receptors originate from a female donor with breast cancer. Some clones in this sample may be carry-over from other donors' samples. The CDR3 runs from the conserved cysteine through the conserved F or W. The D gene is left open where the match is weak. Clone size is not always given. Where it is, it says once, few, many or a class for expanded clones.

CDR3nt | CDR3aa | len | v_gene | d_gene | abundance | j_gene
TGTGCCAGCAGTTTTAGTAGCGGGACCTACGAGCAGTACTTC | CASSFSSGTYEQYF | 14 | TRBV28 | TRBD2 | - | TRBJ2-7
TGTGCCAGCAGCGTAGGGTCCCAGAGCTCCTACGAGCAGTACTTC | CASSVGSQSSYEQYF | 15 | TRBV9 | - | few | TRBJ2-7
TGCGCCAGCAGCTTGGATAGCGGGGGCTTCGCGAACACCGGGGAGCTGTTTTTT | CASSLDSGGFANTGELFF | 18 | TRBV5-1 | TRBD2 | many | TRBJ2-2
TGTGCCAGCAGTTTATATGGAGCCGGGGAGCTGTTTTTT | CASSLYGAGELFF | 13 | TRBV27 | - | many | TRBJ2-2
TGTGCCAGTAGTACCGGCGCGTATCAGGGGGGGCGAGACCCCTACGAGCAGTACTTC | CASSTGAYQGGRDPYEQYF | 19 | TRBV19 | - | - | TRBJ2-7
TGTGCCAGCTCGAACACAGATACGCAGTATTTT | CASSNTDTQYF | 11 | TRBV18 | - | many | TRBJ2-3
TGTGCCAGCAGTGCAACTCCATGGACGGAGTGGAATGAGCAGTTCTTC | CASSATPWTEWNEQFF | 16 | TRBV27 | - | few | TRBJ2-1
TGTGCCAGCTCAAAATCGGGGTACACAGATACGCAGTATTTT | CASSKSGYTDTQYF | 14 | TRBV18 | - | many | TRBJ2-3
TGTGCCAGCAGCTTAGCACTACACACAGATACGCAGTATTTT | CASSLALHTDTQYF | 14 | TRBV7-2 | - | - | TRBJ2-3
TGTGCCAGCAGCGTAGAAGGGGGAGGAGGCTACACCTTC | CASSVEGGGGYTF | 13 | TRBV9 | - | many | TRBJ1-2
TGTGCCAGTAGGGCGAACACCGGGGAGCTGTTTTTT | CASRANTGELFF | 12 | TRBV7-9 | - | many | TRBJ2-2
TGTGCCAGCAGTCCGAACGGACTGTCAGATACGCAGTATTTT | CASSPNGLSDTQYF | 14 | TRBV28 | - | - | TRBJ2-3
TGCGCCAGCAGCCAAGATGCGGGAAGGAGCTCCTACGAGCAGTACTTC | CASSQDAGRSSYEQYF | 16 | TRBV4-1 | - | many | TRBJ2-7
TGCGCCAGCAGCTTGACATTCGGGCCGAACTATGGCTACACCTTC | CASSLTFGPNYGYTF | 15 | TRBV5-1 | - | many | TRBJ1-2
TGCAGTGCTAGAGATTACCGGGAGGCCTACAATGAGCAGTTCTTC | CSARDYREAYNEQFF | 15 | TRBV20-1 | TRBD2 | many | TRBJ2-1
TGTGCCAGTAGTAGGGGGGAGTTGCCCCAGCATTTT | CASSRGELPQHF | 12 | TRBV19 | - | many | TRBJ1-5
TGTGCCAGCAGCTTGTTAACAGGGCCGAACACCGGGGAGCTGTTTTTT | CASSLLTGPNTGELFF | 16 | TRBV5-8 | - | many | TRBJ2-2
TGTGCCAGCAGGGGCTACGAGCAGTACTTC | CASRGYEQYF | 10 | TRBV6-6 | - | many | TRBJ2-7
TGTGCCAGCTCGGGATTTGGGTACACAGATACGCAGTATTTT | CASSGFGYTDTQYF | 14 | TRBV18 | - | many | TRBJ2-3
TGTGCCAGCAGTAAAGCGGGGGGGCACAATGAGCAGTTCTTC | CASSKAGGHNEQFF | 14 | TRBV14 | TRBD2 | - | TRBJ2-1
TGTGCCAGCGAGAAGAGGCCAGGGATGATTCAGCCCCAGCATTTT | CASEKRPGMIQPQHF | 15 | TRBV28 | - | many | TRBJ1-5
TGCAGTGCCAATCCGGGACAGGGTCCCTACGAGCAGTACTTC | CSANPGQGPYEQYF | 14 | TRBV20-1 | TRBD1 | many | TRBJ2-7
TGTGCCAGTAGTCAACTCAGGGGAGGGGGCGGGGAGCTGTTTTTT | CASSQLRGGGGELFF | 15 | TRBV19 | - | few | TRBJ2-2
TGTGCCAGCAGCGTAGACCCAGGGGAACATTACAATGAGCAGTTCTTC | CASSVDPGEHYNEQFF | 16 | TRBV9 | - | many | TRBJ2-1
TGTGCCAGCAGCTTAGCTGCGCGGCCGATTCTGGAGCAGTACTTC | CASSLAARPILEQYF | 15 | TRBV7-9 | - | many | TRBJ2-7
TGTGCCAGCAGTGTAGAGAGACAGGCCTGGTATGGCTACACCTTC | CASSVERQAWYGYTF | 15 | TRBV2 | - | many | TRBJ1-2
TGTGCCAGTACCCCCCGGGACTGGGTCTCCTACGAGCAGTACTTC | CASTPRDWVSYEQYF | 15 | TRBV7-2 | - | - | TRBJ2-7
TGTGCCAGCGGCGGGCCAGGGCTCGAGCAGTACTTC | CASGGPGLEQYF | 12 | TRBV7-9 | - | many | TRBJ2-7
TGCGCCAGCAGCCATTTGGGGAGGGTGGCTGAGCAGTTCTTC | CASSHLGRVAEQFF | 14 | TRBV4-1 | TRBD2 | many | TRBJ2-1
TGTGCCACCAGCAGACTAGCGGGGCTAACCGGGGAGCTGTTTTTT | CATSRLAGLTGELFF | 15 | TRBV15 | TRBD2 | many | TRBJ2-2
TGCGCCAGCAGCCAAAGTCACGGTTACGAGCAGTACTTC | CASSQSHGYEQYF | 13 | TRBV4-1 | - | - | TRBJ2-7
TGTGCCAGCAGTTTACGATCTGGGGCTCATCAGCCCCAGCATTTT | CASSLRSGAHQPQHF | 15 | TRBV28 | - | once | TRBJ1-5
TGTGCCAGCAGTTACTCGGCAGATCCCTACGAGCAGTACTTC | CASSYSADPYEQYF | 14 | TRBV6-5 | - | many | TRBJ2-7
TGTGCCAGCAGTTCTGCACGGTCTTGGGAAAGCAATCAGCCCCAGCATTTT | CASSSARSWESNQPQHF | 17 | TRBV6-5 | - | many | TRBJ1-5
TGTGCCAGCAGGCCCAGAACAAGAACCTACGAGCAGTACTTC | CASRPRTRTYEQYF | 14 | TRBV28 | - | many | TRBJ2-7
TGTGCCACCAGTGATAGTGGGAACTATGGCTACACCTTC | CATSDSGNYGYTF | 13 | TRBV24-1 | - | many | TRBJ1-2
TGCAGTGCTTTACAGGGTCGGATGGGCGAGCAGTACTTC | CSALQGRMGEQYF | 13 | TRBV20-1 | - | many | TRBJ2-7
TGTGCCAGCAGAGACCAGGGGCGGCGGAACGAGCAGTACTTC | CASRDQGRRNEQYF | 14 | TRBV2 | - | many | TRBJ2-7
TGTGCCAGCAGCGCCTGGGACGGCCCCTACGAGCAGTACTTC | CASSAWDGPYEQYF | 14 | TRBV9 | - | many | TRBJ2-7
TGTGCCAGCAGCTTGGAGGGACTAGCGATCACAGATACGCAGTATTTT | CASSLEGLAITDTQYF | 16 | TRBV5-8 | TRBD2 | - | TRBJ2-3
TGTGCCGGCAGCTTAGGGGGCGGGGCACAAGAGACCCAGTACTTC | CAGSLGGGAQETQYF | 15 | TRBV7-9 | - | once | TRBJ2-5
TGTGCCAGCAGCTATAGGGGGGCGTCCACTGAAGCTTTCTTT | CASSYRGASTEAFF | 14 | TRBV2 | - | - | TRBJ1-1
TGTGCCAGCGCCCACTGGGGGGGCACCGGGGAGCTGTTTTTT | CASAHWGGTGELFF | 14 | TRBV6-1 | TRBD2 | few | TRBJ2-2
TGTGCCAGCAGGCCCGGAGGCGTCTACGAGCAGTACTTC | CASRPGGVYEQYF | 13 | TRBV6-1 | - | many | TRBJ2-7
TGTGCCAGCAGCTCCGGGACAGGGGCCCAAGAGACCCAGTACTTC | CASSSGTGAQETQYF | 15 | TRBV7-9 | TRBD1 | many | TRBJ2-5
TGTGCCAGCAGTGAAACGGTCGGCCAGAACTATGGCTACACCTTC | CASSETVGQNYGYTF | 15 | TRBV2 | - | many | TRBJ1-2
TGCGCCAGCAGCCAGTCCGGGACTAGGGGCAATGAGCAGTTCTTC | CASSQSGTRGNEQFF | 15 | TRBV4-1 | TRBD2 | - | TRBJ2-1
TGCGGCGAGGAGGACCCACTTAGCAATCGGCCCCAGCATTTT | CGEEDPLSNRPQHF | 14 | TRBV29-1 | - | - | TRBJ1-5